Listed below are T cell receptor beta chains from one sample, sequenced in a study of T cells after yellow fever vaccination. TCRdb itself ran the 5' RACE reads through MiXCR, one entry per CDR3 protein. Of hundreds of thousands of distinct CDR3 sequences listed, around 13% are singletons. The sequenced sample was CD4+ T cells sorted from PBMCs, obtained 15 days after the yellow fever booster vaccination. The origin of the receptors is a young man who received the YFV17D yellow fever vaccine. CDR3s include the opening cysteine and the closing phenylalanine or tryptophan. Fields, in order: J gene, clone size, D gene, V gene, CDR3 protein, CDR3 DNA. The D gene is left open where the match is weak. Clone size, where shown, is once, few, many, or a class for clones that have expanded.

j_call: TRBJ2-2; clone_size: few; d_call: NA; v_call: TRBV6-4; cdr3_aa: CASSDRTGELFF; cdr3_nt: TGTGCCAGCAGTGACAGGACCGGGGAGCTGTTTTTT
j_call: TRBJ1-6; clone_size: NA; d_call: TRBD1; v_call: TRBV20-1; cdr3_aa: CSARNPGQARLGYSPLHF; cdr3_nt: TGCAGTGCCAGAAACCCGGGACAGGCGCGCCTTGGGTATTCACCCCTCCACTTT
j_call: TRBJ1-5; clone_size: few; d_call: TRBD1; v_call: TRBV6-1; cdr3_aa: CASRGQDGQPQHF; cdr3_nt: TGTGCCAGCAGGGGACAGGACGGTCAGCCCCAGCATTTT
j_call: TRBJ2-1; clone_size: many; d_call: TRBD2; v_call: TRBV4-1; cdr3_aa: CASSPYLAGGRGNEQFF; cdr3_nt: TGCGCCAGCAGCCCATACTTAGCGGGGGGACGGGGCAATGAGCAGTTCTTC
j_call: TRBJ2-3; clone_size: once; d_call: TRBD1; v_call: TRBV4-3; cdr3_aa: CASSQGQGYTDTQYF; cdr3_nt: TGCGCCAGCAGCCAAGGACAGGGCTACACAGATACGCAGTATTTT
j_call: TRBJ2-4; clone_size: NA; d_call: TRBD2; v_call: TRBV5-1; cdr3_aa: CASSSPGTSGNIQYF; cdr3_nt: TGCGCCAGCAGCTCCCCCGGGACTAGCGGAAACATTCAGTACTTC
j_call: TRBJ2-5; clone_size: NA; d_call: NA; v_call: TRBV7-9; cdr3_aa: CASSPRAGIRETQYF; cdr3_nt: TGTGCCAGCAGCCCCAGGGCAGGGATACGGGAGACCCAGTACTTC
j_call: TRBJ2-1; clone_size: few; d_call: NA; v_call: TRBV20-1; cdr3_aa: CSAMLLGAGYNEQFF; cdr3_nt: TGCAGTGCTATGTTGTTGGGTGCAGGGTACAATGAGCAGTTCTTC
j_call: TRBJ2-1; clone_size: few; d_call: TRBD2; v_call: TRBV5-1; cdr3_aa: CASSLATRAGGITWNEQFF; cdr3_nt: TGCGCCAGCAGCTTGGCCACGCGGGCGGGGGGGATAACCTGGAATGAGCAGTTCTTC
j_call: TRBJ2-3; clone_size: NA; d_call: TRBD2; v_call: TRBV20-1; cdr3_aa: CSAAPVSGGEDTQYF; cdr3_nt: TGCAGTGCTGCCCCCGTCAGCGGGGGGGAAGATACGCAGTATTTT
j_call: TRBJ1-1; clone_size: NA; d_call: NA; v_call: TRBV11-2; cdr3_aa: CASSPQGYEAFF; cdr3_nt: TGTGCCAGCAGCCCGCAGGGGTATGAAGCTTTCTTT
j_call: TRBJ1-6; clone_size: NA; d_call: NA; v_call: TRBV20-1; cdr3_aa: CSASRDSPLHF; cdr3_nt: TGCAGTGCTAGTAGGGATTCACCCCTCCACTTT